This record covers a single T cell receptor beta chain. Its antigen is undetermined. Every donor was a healthy person donating bone marrow. The data derive from a study of cytomegalovirus exposure and HLA in healthy donors. Findings and limits, study-wide: The majority of TCR sequences were rare, yet some public TCRs appeared in many donors. In a later analysis, at a false discovery rate of 0.05, 15,000 to 20,000 TCR beta sequences matched HLA alleles.

Use of 60 Vbeta and 13 Jbeta primers characterized the PCR. TCRdb keeps only in-frame clones here, not all; method: immunoSEQ multiplex PCR. This sample contains tens of thousands of clones. Sequencing input: PBMCs. The TCR comes from a woman aged 40-49 years in good health and CMV-seronegative.

The CDR3 is CASSFAGVGNQPQHF. Here the CDR3 DNA reads TGTGCCAGCAGTTTCGCAGGGGTTGGCAATCAGCCCCAGCATTTT. This chain connects TRBV28 to TRBJ1-5; possibly TRBD1 for D (6 bases). CDR1 MDHEN and CDR2 SYDVKM come from the germline V gene. The V and J ends lost 3 bases and 2 bases respectively, with 11 bases between them. This CDR3 spans 15 amino acids.